The rows below give T cell receptor beta chains drawn from one sample of a study of CD8 T cells in Susac syndrome. Via MiXCR, TCRdb re-called the immunoSEQ multiplex PCR reads, giving one row per CDR3 protein. The table lists about 150,000 distinct CDR3 sequences, just under 97% of them singletons, with roughly 0.16% in the top ten. Source material: CD8+ T cells from PBMCs. The receptors stem from a human donor with multiple sclerosis. Both conserved end residues are part of each CDR3. The order of the fields is clone size, D gene, V gene, J gene, CDR3 protein, CDR3 DNA. The D gene is left open where the match is weak. The size entry is marked missing in some rows and otherwise reads once, few, many or a size class.

>.|.|TRBV5-6|TRBJ2-2
CASSFGSGSGELFF
TGTGCCAGCAGCTTTGGTAGTGGGTCCGGGGAGCTGTTTTTT
>.|.|TRBV3-1|TRBJ2-1
CASSQGNNEQFF
TGTGCCAGCAGCCAAGGCAACAATGAGCAGTTCTTC
>.|.|TRBV12-3/TRBV12-4|TRBJ2-7
CASSKGGGYEQYF
TGTGCCAGCAGCAAAGGGGGAGGGTACGAGCAGTACTTC
>once|TRBD2|TRBV2|TRBJ2-3
CASSDAGGGPDTQYF
TGTGCCAGCAGTGATGCGGGAGGGGGTCCAGATACGCAGTATTTT
>.|TRBD2|TRBV29-1|TRBJ2-1
CSVEIAGGGDEQFF
TGCAGCGTTGAGATTGCGGGGGGAGGGGATGAGCAGTTCTTC
>.|.|TRBV29-1|TRBJ1-2
CSVEKVGYGYTF
TGCAGCGTTGAAAAGGTGGGATATGGCTACACCTTC
>.|.|TRBV29-1|TRBJ1-1
CSVPSLILRDTEAFF
TGCAGCGTCCCCTCGCTGATATTGAGGGACACTGAAGCTTTCTTT
>once|.|TRBV21-1|TRBJ2-1
CASSKRSWDGYSYNEQFF
TGTGCCAGCAGCAAAAGATCGTGGGACGGCTACTCCTACAATGAGCAGTTCTTC
>.|TRBD1|TRBV20-1|TRBJ1-5
CSAPRQGVSNQPQHF
TGCAGTGCTCCCCGACAGGGAGTAAGCAATCAGCCCCAGCATTTT
>once|.|TRBV25-1|TRBJ2-1
CASRPAGTALYNEQFF
TGTGCCAGCCGACCCGCCGGGACTGCTCTGTACAATGAGCAGTTCTTC
>.|.|TRBV30|TRBJ1-1
CGATEAFF
TGCGGGGCCACTGAAGCTTTCTTT
>once|.|TRBV5-6|TRBJ2-5
CASSFGTGITQYF
TGTGCCAGCAGCTTCGGGACTGGGATTACCCAGTACTTC
>.|TRBD2|TRBV14|TRBJ2-1
CASSQLAGAFYNEQFF
TGTGCCAGCAGCCAACTAGCGGGGGCCTTCTACAATGAGCAGTTCTTC
>.|.|TRBV7-9|TRBJ2-2
CASRYRVNPENTGELFF
TGTGCCAGCAGGTACCGGGTCAACCCTGAGAACACCGGGGAGCTGTTTTTT
>.|.|TRBV27|TRBJ1-5
CASRQGGQPQHF
TGTGCCAGCAGGCAGGGTGGCCAGCCCCAGCATTTT
>once|TRBD1|TRBV5-1|TRBJ1-1
CASSWDSKQAFF
TGCGCCAGCAGCTGGGACAGCAAACAAGCTTTCTTT
>.|.|TRBV20-1|TRBJ2-7
CSARAEGLEQYF
TGCAGTGCTAGAGCTGAGGGTCTCGAGCAGTACTTC
>once|TRBD1|TRBV29-1|TRBJ2-1
CSVDSGGLIGEQFF
TGCAGCGTTGATTCAGGGGGCTTAATTGGTGAGCAGTTCTTC
>.|.|TRBV3-1|TRBJ1-2
CASSLTGFGYTF
TGTGCCAGCAGCCTAACAGGGTTTGGCTACACCTTC
>.|.|TRBV29-1|TRBJ2-1
CSVDDRFLRTYNEQFF
TGCAGCGTTGACGACCGGTTCCTTCGCACCTACAATGAGCAGTTCTTC
>.|.|TRBV5-1|TRBJ2-1
CASSLVGGQTGEQFF
TGCGCCAGCAGCTTAGTAGGGGGGCAGACCGGTGAGCAGTTCTTC
>.|.|TRBV12-3/TRBV12-4|TRBJ1-5
CASSPSLHGTNQPQHF
TGTGCCAGCAGCCCCAGCCTCCACGGGACGAATCAGCCCCAGCATTTT
>.|TRBD1|TRBV12-3/TRBV12-4|TRBJ2-1
CASSLGQAHNEQFF
TGTGCCAGCAGTTTGGGACAGGCCCACAATGAGCAGTTCTTC
>.|.|TRBV6-5|TRBJ1-1
CASSYSRTDNTEAFF
TGTGCCAGCAGTTACTCGAGGACCGACAACACTGAAGCTTTCTTT
>once|TRBD2|TRBV5-1|TRBJ2-3
CASSSSGATDTQYF
TGCGCCAGCAGCAGTAGCGGGGCCACAGATACGCAGTATTTT
>.|.|TRBV30|TRBJ2-2
CAWSVEDTGELFF
TGTGCCTGGAGTGTTGAGGACACCGGGGAGCTGTTTTTT
>.|TRBD1|TRBV7-8|TRBJ2-4
CASRGQGDIQYF
TGTGCCAGCAGGGGACAGGGAGACATTCAGTACTTC
>.|TRBD1|TRBV19|TRBJ1-5
CASRGLQGAQPQHF
TGTGCCAGTAGAGGTCTCCAGGGGGCCCAGCCCCAGCATTTT
>.|.|TRBV14|TRBJ1-6
CASSQWGNSPLHF
TGTGCCAGCAGCCAATGGGGGAATTCACCCCTCCACTTT
>.|.|TRBV29-1|TRBJ2-5
CSVNRVETQYF
TGCAGCGTAAACAGGGTGGAGACCCAGTACTTC
>.|.|TRBV2|TRBJ2-3
CASSEYGPAGTDTQYF
TGTGCCAGCAGTGAATACGGCCCGGCGGGCACAGATACGCAGTATTTT
>.|TRBD1|TRBV5-1|TRBJ2-7
CASSLGTGLYEQYF
TGCGCCAGCAGCTTGGGGACAGGGCTCTACGAGCAGTACTTC
>.|TRBD1|TRBV24-1|TRBJ1-5
CATRGQGLHQPQHF
TGTGCCACCAGGGGACAGGGTCTTCATCAGCCCCAGCATTTT
>.|TRBD1|TRBV27|TRBJ1-2
CASSPSSGTGALGYTF
TGTGCCAGCAGCCCCTCATCCGGGACAGGGGCTCTGGGCTACACCTTC
>.|.|TRBV6-5|TRBJ2-3
CASSPQVPTDTQYF
TGTGCCAGCAGCCCACAGGTCCCCACAGATACGCAGTATTTT
>.|.|TRBV29-1|TRBJ2-7
CSVPGTYEQYF
TGCAGCGTTCCAGGGACCTACGAGCAGTACTTC
>.|.|TRBV9|TRBJ1-1
CAVLGCCYGSTEAFF
TGTGCCGTACTAGGGTGCTGCTACGGTAGCACTGAAGCTTTCTTT
>.|.|TRBV4-2|TRBJ1-2
CASSQDYTGNYGYTF
TGTGCCAGCAGCCAAGACTATACAGGGAACTATGGCTACACCTTC
>.|.|TRBV29-1|TRBJ1-1
CSVASLSGSEAFF
TGCAGCGTTGCCTCCCTGAGCGGCTCTGAAGCTTTCTTT
>.|.|TRBV18|TRBJ2-3
CASSPVEGLDTQYF
TGTGCCAGCTCACCAGTTGAGGGATTAGATACGCAGTATTTT
>.|.|TRBV6-2/TRBV6-3|TRBJ2-1
CASSPGPVNEQFF
TGTGCCAGCAGCCCCGGACCGGTCAATGAGCAGTTCTTC
>once|.|TRBV7-9|TRBJ1-5
CASSLATTPYSNQPQHF
TGTGCCAGCAGCTTAGCGACGACACCTTATAGCAATCAGCCCCAGCATTTT
>.|.|TRBV20-1|TRBJ2-3
CSALPSYRASTDTQYF
TGCAGTGCCTTACCTTCATACAGGGCTAGCACAGATACGCAGTATTTT
>.|.|TRBV27|TRBJ2-7
CASSQRGGNEQYF
TGTGCCAGCAGTCAACGCGGGGGCAACGAGCAGTACTTC
>.|.|TRBV19|TRBJ2-5
CASSRTGQETQYF
TGTGCCAGTAGTAGAACCGGACAAGAGACCCAGTACTTC
>.|.|TRBV7-9|TRBJ2-1
CASSWDQEPAEQFF
TGTGCCAGCAGCTGGGATCAAGAACCGGCAGAGCAGTTCTTC
>.|.|TRBV11-2|TRBJ1-6
CASSPAGPPLHF
TGTGCCAGCAGCCCCGCCGGGCCACCCCTCCACTTT
>.|TRBD2|TRBV15|TRBJ2-1
CATSSGGANEQFF
TGTGCCACCAGCTCGGGGGGGGCCAATGAGCAGTTCTTC